The 4 T cell receptor beta chains below all came from one sample that was sequenced in a study of chronic HIV infection and antiretroviral therapy. Via MiXCR, TCRdb re-called the 5' RACE reads, giving one row per CDR3 protein. The sample carries tens of thousands of distinct CDR3 sequences, 8.2% recorded once. Input material: peripheral blood. These TCRs come from an adult who had HIV and had not received antiretroviral therapy, or was an uninfected healthy control (not recorded which).

This clonotype was found a few times. The V gene is TRBV29-1, the J gene TRBJ2-7; tentatively, D is TRBD1 (6 bases). The V and J ends lost 5 bases and 6 bases respectively, with 14 bases between them. The CDR3 consists of 12 residues. Germline V gene lookup returns CDR1 SQVTM and CDR2 ANQGSEA. As DNA, the CDR3 is TGCAGCGTTTCTCTAGGGGGTGGCGAGCAGTACTTC. Translation gives CSVSLGGGEQYF.

In its sample, this clonotype was seen many times. The chain recombines TRBV9 with TRBJ2-4; 8 positions match TRBD2. Trimming cost V 4 bases and J 9 bases; bases outside gene matches: 6. Per the germline V gene, CDR1 is SGDLS and CDR2 is YYNGEE. The CDR3 has 13 residues. CDR3: CASSTSGGGIQYF. The CDR3 DNA is TGTGCCAGCAGCACTAGCGGAGGAGGCATTCAGTACTTC.

The chain links TRBV28 to TRBJ2-5; 9 bases are a match to TRBD1. The germline gives CDR1 MDHEN, CDR2 SYDVKM. The CDR3 runs to 14 residues. V was pared by 6 bases and J by 5 bases, with 7 bases of the junction left unmatched. The CDR3 reads CASRGQGSTETQYF. The CDR3 DNA reads TGTGCCAGCAGAGGACAGGGGTCTACGGAGACCCAGTACTTC.

The chain recombines TRBV2 with TRBJ1-2; D remains unclear. The CDR3 extends over 11 amino acids. The germline V and J ends were trimmed by 8 bases and 4 bases, with 8 bases remaining between them. Germline values: CDR1 SNHLY, CDR2 FYNNEI. CDR3 amino acids: CASSKSYGYTF. In nucleotides, the CDR3 is TGTGCCAGCTCGAAGAGCTATGGCTACACCTTC.